This T cell receptor beta chain was recovered during a study of OX40 agonist ivuxolimab in advanced cancers. The assay was immunoSEQ multiplex PCR, and TCRdb's table has in-frame clones only and misses some. The sample holds about 47,000 clones; around 84% are singletons and the top ten take 20% to 25%. The V gene's germline CDR1 is WSHSY and CDR2 SAAADI. CDR3 length equals 12 residues. Trimming shortened V by 4 bases and J by 6 bases, and 9 bases separated the two germline ends. Sequencing used CD4+ or CD8+ T cells sorted from blood, obtained in a trial of the OX40 agonist ivuxolimab. The rearrangement uses TRBV10-2 and TRBJ1-1, with D perhaps matching TRBD1 (6 bases). The receptor's source is an adult with an advanced solid tumor such as melanoma, head and neck, liver or kidney cancer. The CDR3 sequence is CASSGGGAEAFF. CDR3 DNA: TGCGCCAGCAGTGGAGGGGGGGCTGAAGCTTTCTTT.